This TCR beta chain originates from a study of radiation and T cells in renal cell carcinoma. Clones were read by immunoSEQ multiplex PCR, and TCRdb kept only the in-frame ones, dropping some. This sample has roughly 130,000 clones, with approximately 90% found just once. Whole-study results and caveats: In blood, top tumor clones expanded by 2 weeks, shrinking by 4. No pretreatment tumor biopsies were available for baseline clonotypes.

Of note for this clone: Its antigen is as yet unknown.

This CDR3 has 15 amino acids. The germline gives CDR1 MNHNY, CDR2 SVGAGI (reference sequence). V was pared by 6 bases and J by 5 bases, with 8 bases of the junction left unmatched. Specified time point: blood 2 weeks post-SBRT. Treatment given: 15 Gy SBRT to primary tumor, nephrectomy 4 weeks later. The patient's renal cell carcinoma had clear cell pathology. Material: blood, obtained from a patient whose treatment included radiotherapy and nephrectomy. V and J are TRBV6-6 and TRBJ2-1, with 9 bases identical to TRBD2. This receptor was obtained from a woman between 65 and 79 years old with renal cell carcinoma. The CDR3 reads CASSPGLARDNEQFF. The DNA of the CDR3 is TGTGCCAGCAGCCCAGGACTAGCGAGGGACAATGAGCAGTTCTTC.